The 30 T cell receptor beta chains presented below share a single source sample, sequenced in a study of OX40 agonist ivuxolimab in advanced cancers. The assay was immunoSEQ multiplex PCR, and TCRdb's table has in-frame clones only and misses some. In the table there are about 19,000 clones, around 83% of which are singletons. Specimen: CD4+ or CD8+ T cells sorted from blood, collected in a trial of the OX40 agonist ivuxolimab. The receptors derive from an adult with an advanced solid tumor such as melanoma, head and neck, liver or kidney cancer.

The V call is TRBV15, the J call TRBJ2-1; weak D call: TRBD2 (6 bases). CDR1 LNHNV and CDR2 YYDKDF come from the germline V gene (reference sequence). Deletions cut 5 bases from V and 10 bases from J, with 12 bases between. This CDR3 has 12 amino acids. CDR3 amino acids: CATSRRAREQFF. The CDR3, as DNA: TGTGCCACCAGCCGGAGGGCCAGGGAGCAGTTCTTC.

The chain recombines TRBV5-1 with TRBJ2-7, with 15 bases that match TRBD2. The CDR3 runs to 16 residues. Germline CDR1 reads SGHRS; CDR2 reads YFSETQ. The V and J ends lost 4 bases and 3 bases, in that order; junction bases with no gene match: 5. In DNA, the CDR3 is TGCGCCAGCAGCCCCGGGACTAGCGGGAGGATCTACGAGCAGTACTTC. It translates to CASSPGTSGRIYEQYF.

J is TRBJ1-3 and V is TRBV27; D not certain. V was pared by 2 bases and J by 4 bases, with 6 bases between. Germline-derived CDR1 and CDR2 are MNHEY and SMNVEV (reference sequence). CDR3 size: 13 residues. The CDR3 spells CASSLLRGNTIYF. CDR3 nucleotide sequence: TGTGCCAGCAGTTTACTAAGGGGAAACACCATATATTTT.

CDR3 loop: CASSDGTSGRSYNEQFF. In DNA, the CDR3 is TGCGCCAGCAGTGACGGGACTAGCGGGAGGTCATACAATGAGCAGTTCTTC. The rearrangement links TRBV10-1 to TRBJ2-1, with TRBD2 matching 15 bases. Trimming removed 3 bases from V and 4 bases from J; junction bases left unmatched: 4. The germline CDR1 and CDR2 sequences are WNHNN and SYGVQD (reference sequence). The CDR3 has 17 amino acids.

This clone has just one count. As DNA, the CDR3 is TGTGCCAGCAGTTACCTAGACAGGGGAGGCTATGGCTACACCTTC. It is translated as CASSYLDRGGYGYTF. This chain uses TRBV6-6 with TRBJ1-2; 8 bases line up with TRBD1. From germline, CDR1 is MNHNY and CDR2 SVGAGI (reference sequence). V trimming: 2 bases; J trimming: 4 bases; junction bases outside the gene matches: 6. This CDR3 region has 15 residues.

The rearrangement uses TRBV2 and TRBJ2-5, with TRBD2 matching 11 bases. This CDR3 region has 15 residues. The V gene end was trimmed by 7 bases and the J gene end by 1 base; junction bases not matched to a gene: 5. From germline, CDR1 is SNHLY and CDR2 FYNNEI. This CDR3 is CASNPSGRFQETQYF. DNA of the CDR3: TGTGCCAGCAACCCTAGCGGGAGGTTCCAAGAGACCCAGTACTTC. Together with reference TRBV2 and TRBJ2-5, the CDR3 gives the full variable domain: EPEVTQTPSHQVTQMGQEVILRCVPISNHLYFYWYRQILGQKVEFLVSFYNNEISEKSEIFDDQFSVERPDGSNFTLKIRSTKLEDSAMYFCASNPSGRFQETQYFGPGTRLLVL.

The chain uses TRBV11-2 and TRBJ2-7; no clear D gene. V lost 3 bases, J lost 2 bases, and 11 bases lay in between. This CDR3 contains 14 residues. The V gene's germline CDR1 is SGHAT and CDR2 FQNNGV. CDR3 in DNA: TGTGCCAGCAGCTTCGGGTCTGGGGCCTACGAGCAGTACTTC. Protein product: CASSFGSGAYEQYF. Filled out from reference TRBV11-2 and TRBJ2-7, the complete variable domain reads EAGVAQSPRYKIIEKRQSVAFWCNPISGHATLYWYQQILGQGPKLLIQFQNNGVVDDSQLPKDRFSAERLKGVDSTLKIQPAKLEDSAVYLCASSFGSGAYEQYFGPGTRLTVT.

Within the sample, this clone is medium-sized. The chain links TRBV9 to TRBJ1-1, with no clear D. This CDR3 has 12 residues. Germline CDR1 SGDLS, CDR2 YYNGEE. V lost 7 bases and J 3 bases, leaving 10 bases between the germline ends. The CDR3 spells CASGRRDTEAFF. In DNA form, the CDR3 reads TGTGCCAGCGGGAGGAGGGACACTGAAGCTTTCTTT.

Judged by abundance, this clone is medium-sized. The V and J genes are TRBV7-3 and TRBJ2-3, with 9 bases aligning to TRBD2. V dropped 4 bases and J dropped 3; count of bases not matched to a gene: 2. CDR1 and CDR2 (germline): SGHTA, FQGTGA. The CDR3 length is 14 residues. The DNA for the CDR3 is TGTGCCAGCAGCTCGGCGGGAGGGACAGATACGCAGTATTTT. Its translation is CASSSAGGTDTQYF.

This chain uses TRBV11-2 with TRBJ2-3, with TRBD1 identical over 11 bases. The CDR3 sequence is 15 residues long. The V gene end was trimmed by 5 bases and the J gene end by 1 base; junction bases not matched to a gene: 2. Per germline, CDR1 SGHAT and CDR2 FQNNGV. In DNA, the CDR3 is TGTGCCAGCAGCGAGGGACAGGGGGGCACAGATACGCAGTATTTT. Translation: CASSEGQGGTDTQYF.

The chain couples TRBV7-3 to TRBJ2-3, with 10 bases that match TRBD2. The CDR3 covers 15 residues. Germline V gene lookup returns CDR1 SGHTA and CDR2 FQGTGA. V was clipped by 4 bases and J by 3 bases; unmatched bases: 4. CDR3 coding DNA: TGTGCCAGCAGCTGGGGAGCGGGAGGGACAGATACGCAGTATTTT. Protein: CASSWGAGGTDTQYF.

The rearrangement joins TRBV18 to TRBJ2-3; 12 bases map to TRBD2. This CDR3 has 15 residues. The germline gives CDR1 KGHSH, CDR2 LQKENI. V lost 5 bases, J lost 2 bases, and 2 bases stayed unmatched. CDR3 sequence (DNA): TGTGCCAGCTCAGGGACTAGCGGGTACACAGATACGCAGTATTTT. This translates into CASSGTSGYTDTQYF.

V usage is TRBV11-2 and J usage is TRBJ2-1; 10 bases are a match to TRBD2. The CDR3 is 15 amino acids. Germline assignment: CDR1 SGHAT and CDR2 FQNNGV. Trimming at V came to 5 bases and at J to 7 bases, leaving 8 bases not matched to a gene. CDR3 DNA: TGTGCCAGCAGCATACCGGGACTAGCGAATAATGAGCAGTTCTTC. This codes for CASSIPGLANNEQFF.

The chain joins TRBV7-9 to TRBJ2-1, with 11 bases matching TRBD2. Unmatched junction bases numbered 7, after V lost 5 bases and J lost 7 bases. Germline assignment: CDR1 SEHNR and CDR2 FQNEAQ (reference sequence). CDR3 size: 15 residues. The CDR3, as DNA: TGTGCCAGCAGCGATAGCGGGAGGGGACTGAATGAGCAGTTCTTC. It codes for CASSDSGRGLNEQFF.

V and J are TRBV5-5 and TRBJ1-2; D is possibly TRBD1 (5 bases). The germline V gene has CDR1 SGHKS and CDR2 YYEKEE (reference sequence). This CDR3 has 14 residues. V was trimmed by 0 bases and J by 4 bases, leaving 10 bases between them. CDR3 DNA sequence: TGTGCCAGCAGCTTGGTTGCAGGGACCTATGGCTACACCTTC. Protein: CASSLVAGTYGYTF.

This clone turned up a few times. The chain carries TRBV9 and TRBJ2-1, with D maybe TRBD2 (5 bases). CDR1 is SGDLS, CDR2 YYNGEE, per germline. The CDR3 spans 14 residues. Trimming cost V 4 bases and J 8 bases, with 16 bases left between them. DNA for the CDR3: TGTGCCAGCAGCACCCGTGCTCCGAGGGATGAGCAGTTCTTC. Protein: CASSTRAPRDEQFF.

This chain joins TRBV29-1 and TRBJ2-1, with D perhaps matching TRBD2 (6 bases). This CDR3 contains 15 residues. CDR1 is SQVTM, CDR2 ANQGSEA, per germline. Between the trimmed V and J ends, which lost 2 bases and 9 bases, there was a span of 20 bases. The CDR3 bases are TGCAGCGTTGAACCCCCTCTGACCGGGAGAGGTGAGCAGTTCTTC. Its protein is CSVEPPLTGRGEQFF.

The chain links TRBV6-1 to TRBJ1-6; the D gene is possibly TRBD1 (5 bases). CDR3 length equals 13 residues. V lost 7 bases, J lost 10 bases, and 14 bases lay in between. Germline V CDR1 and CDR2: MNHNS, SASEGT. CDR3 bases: TGTGCCAGCACAGGCCAGGGTGGCTCACCCCTCCACTTT. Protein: CASTGQGGSPLHF.

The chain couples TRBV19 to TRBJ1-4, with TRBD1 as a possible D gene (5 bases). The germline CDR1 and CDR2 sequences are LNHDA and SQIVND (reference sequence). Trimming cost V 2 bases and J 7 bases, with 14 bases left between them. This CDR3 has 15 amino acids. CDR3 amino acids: CASSISGGSSEKLFF. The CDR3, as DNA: TGTGCCAGTAGTATATCGGGGGGGTCGAGTGAAAAACTGTTTTTT.

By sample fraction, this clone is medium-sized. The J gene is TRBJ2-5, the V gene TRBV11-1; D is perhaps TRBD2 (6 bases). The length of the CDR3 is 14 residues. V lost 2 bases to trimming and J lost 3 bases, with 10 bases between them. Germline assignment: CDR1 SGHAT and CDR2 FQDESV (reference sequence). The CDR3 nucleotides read TGTGCCAGCAGCTTATCAGGAGGGAAAGAGACCCAGTACTTC. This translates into CASSLSGGKETQYF.

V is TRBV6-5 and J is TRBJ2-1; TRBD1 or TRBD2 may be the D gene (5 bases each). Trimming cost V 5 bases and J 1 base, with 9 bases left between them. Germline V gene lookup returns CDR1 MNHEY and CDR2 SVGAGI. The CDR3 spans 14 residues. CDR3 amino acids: CASSRRESYNEQFF. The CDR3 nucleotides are TGTGCCAGCAGTCGCAGGGAGTCCTACAATGAGCAGTTCTTC.

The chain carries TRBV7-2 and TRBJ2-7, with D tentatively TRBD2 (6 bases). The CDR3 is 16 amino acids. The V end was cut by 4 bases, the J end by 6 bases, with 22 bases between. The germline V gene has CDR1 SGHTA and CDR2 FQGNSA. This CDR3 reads CASSSSFSAGSGEQYF. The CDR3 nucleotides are TGTGCCAGCAGCTCCTCCTTTTCCGCGGGAAGCGGCGAGCAGTACTTC.

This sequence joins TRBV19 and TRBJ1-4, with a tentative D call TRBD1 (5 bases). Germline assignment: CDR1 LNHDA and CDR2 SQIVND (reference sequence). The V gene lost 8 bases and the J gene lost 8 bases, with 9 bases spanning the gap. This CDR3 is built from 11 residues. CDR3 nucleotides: TGTGCCAGTGGACAAGGGGAAAAACTGTTTTTT. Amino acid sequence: CASGQGEKLFF.

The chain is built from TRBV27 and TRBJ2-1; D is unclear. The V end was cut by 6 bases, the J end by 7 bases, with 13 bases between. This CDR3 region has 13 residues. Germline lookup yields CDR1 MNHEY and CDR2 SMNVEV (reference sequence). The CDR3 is CASSSTEWNEQFF. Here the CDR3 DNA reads TGTGCCAGCAGCTCGACGGAGTGGAATGAGCAGTTCTTC.

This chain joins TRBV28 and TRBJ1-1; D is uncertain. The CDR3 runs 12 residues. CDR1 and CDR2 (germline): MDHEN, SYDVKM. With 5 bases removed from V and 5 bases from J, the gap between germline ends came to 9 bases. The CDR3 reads CASSRGRTEAFF. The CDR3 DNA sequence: TGTGCCAGCAGTCGAGGGAGGACTGAAGCTTTCTTT.

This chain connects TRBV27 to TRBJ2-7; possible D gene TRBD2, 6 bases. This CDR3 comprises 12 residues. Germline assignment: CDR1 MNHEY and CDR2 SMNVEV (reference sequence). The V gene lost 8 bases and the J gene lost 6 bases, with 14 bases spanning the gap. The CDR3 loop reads CASGETRVEQYF. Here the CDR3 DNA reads TGTGCCAGCGGAGAGACTAGAGTCGAGCAGTACTTC.

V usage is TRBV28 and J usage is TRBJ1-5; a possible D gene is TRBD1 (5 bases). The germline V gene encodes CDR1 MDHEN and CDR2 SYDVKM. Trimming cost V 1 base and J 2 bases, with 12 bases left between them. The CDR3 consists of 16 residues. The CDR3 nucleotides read TGTGCCAGCAGTTTATTCAGGGTAAGAGGCAATCAGCCCCAGCATTTT. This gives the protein CASSLFRVRGNQPQHF.

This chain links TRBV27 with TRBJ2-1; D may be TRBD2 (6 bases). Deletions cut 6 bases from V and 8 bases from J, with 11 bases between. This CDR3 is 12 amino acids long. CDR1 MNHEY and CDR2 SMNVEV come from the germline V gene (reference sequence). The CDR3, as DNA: TGTGCCAGCAGGGGCTGGGGGGATGAGCAGTTCTTC. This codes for CASRGWGDEQFF.

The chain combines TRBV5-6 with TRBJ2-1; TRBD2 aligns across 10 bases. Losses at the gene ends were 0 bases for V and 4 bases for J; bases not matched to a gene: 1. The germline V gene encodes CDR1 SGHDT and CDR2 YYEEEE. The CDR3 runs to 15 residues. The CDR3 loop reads CASSLGTSGYNEQFF. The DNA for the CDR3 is TGTGCCAGCAGCTTGGGGACTAGCGGATACAATGAGCAGTTCTTC. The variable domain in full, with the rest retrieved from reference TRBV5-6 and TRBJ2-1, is DAGVTQSPTHLIKTRGQQVTLRCSPKSGHDTVSWYQQALGQGPQFIFQYYEEEERQRGNFPDRFSGHQFPNYSSELNVNALLLGDSALYLCASSLGTSGYNEQFFGPGTRLTVL.

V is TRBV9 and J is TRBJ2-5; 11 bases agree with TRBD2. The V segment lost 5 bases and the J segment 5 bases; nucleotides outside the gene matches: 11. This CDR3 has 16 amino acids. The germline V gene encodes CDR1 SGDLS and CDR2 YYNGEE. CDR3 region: CASRTGLAGSGETQYF. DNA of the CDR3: TGTGCCAGCAGGACCGGACTAGCGGGCTCCGGGGAGACCCAGTACTTC.